Presented here are 15 T cell receptor beta chains from one specimen sequenced in a study of PD-L1 blockade in urothelial cancer. Time point specified: pretreatment peripheral blood. TCRdb keeps only in-frame clones here, not all; method: immunoSEQ multiplex PCR. The sample holds about 88,000 clones, approximately 88% seen once. The sample here was PBMCs, taken around atezolizumab (anti-PD-L1) treatment. The receptor set was obtained from a woman older than 75 with urothelial cancer.

V is TRBV5-1 and J is TRBJ2-2, with 7 nucleotides matching TRBD2. CDR1 SGHRS and CDR2 YFSETQ come from the germline V gene. This CDR3 spans 14 amino acids. V lost 4 bases and J lost 2; bases outside the gene matches: 2. CDR3 loop: CASSAGLNTGELFF. CDR3 nucleotide sequence: TGCGCCAGCAGCGCGGGACTAAACACCGGGGAGCTGTTTTTT.

V is TRBV29-1 and J is TRBJ2-1; the D gene is possibly TRBD2 (5 bases). The CDR3 runs 12 residues. CDR1 is SQVTM and CDR2 is ANQGSEA in the germline V gene. Trimming pared 8 bases from V and 4 bases from J, leaving 12 bases between. CDR3 DNA sequence: TGCAGCCCTCGAGGGTCATACAATGAGCAGTTCTTC. It encodes CSPRGSYNEQFF.

The chain recombines TRBV5-3 with TRBJ2-1; 7 nucleotides line up with TRBD2. TRBV5-3 is an open reading frame whose function is uncertain. The CDR3 runs to 16 residues. Losses at the gene ends were 0 bases for V and 7 bases for J; bases not matched to a gene: 10. The CDR3 here is CARSLAGGSPRNEQFF. The CDR3 DNA follows: TGTGCCAGAAGCTTGGCTGGCGGGAGCCCGCGGAATGAGCAGTTCTTC.

The rearrangement joins TRBV28 to TRBJ1-5; D is perhaps TRBD1 (6 bases). CDR1 is MDHEN, CDR2 SYDVKM, per germline. The CDR3 has 14 amino acids. V lost 5 bases and J 6 bases, leaving 14 bases between the germline ends. Here the CDR3 DNA reads TGTGCCAGCAGTCGGACGCAGGGGAGTCAGCCCCAGCATTTT. Protein product: CASSRTQGSQPQHF.

The chain carries TRBV4-1 and TRBJ2-3; D is perhaps TRBD2 (6 bases). V lost 5 bases and J 5 bases, leaving 14 bases between the germline ends. CDR1 is MGHRA, CDR2 YSYEKL, per germline. The CDR3 extends over 14 amino acids. In nucleotides, the CDR3 is TGCGCCAGCAGCGCGCGGGAAAGGCAAGATACGCAGTATTTT. Translation: CASSARERQDTQYF.

This chain joins TRBV10-3 and TRBJ1-5; D possibly corresponds to TRBD1 (5 bases). The CDR3 totals 17 residues. V was pared by 10 bases and J by 2 bases, with 24 bases between. The germline gives CDR1 ENHRY, CDR2 SYGVKD. The CDR3 DNA sequence: TGTGCCACCTGGGGCCGGGATCACGGAGGGGGCAATCAGCCCCAGCATTTT. Protein product: CATWGRDHGGGNQPQHF.

This clone has more than one count but fewer than ten. The chain recombines TRBV9 with TRBJ1-1; the D is unclear. Trimming pared 3 bases from V and 0 bases from J, leaving 12 bases between. Germline lookup yields CDR1 SGDLS and CDR2 YYNGEE. The CDR3 has 15 residues. CDR3 coding DNA: TGTGCCAGCAGCGCCGAGGCTCTCGTGAACACTGAAGCTTTCTTT. Protein: CASSAEALVNTEAFF.

This clone was observed a handful of times. The chain employs TRBV5-1 and TRBJ2-7; a weak D match, TRBD1 (5 bases). Trimming pared 0 bases from V and 0 bases from J, leaving 7 bases between. This CDR3 region has 14 residues. Germline lookup yields CDR1 SGHRS and CDR2 YFSETQ. The CDR3, as DNA: TGCGCCAGCAGCTTGGGGGGCAGCTCCTACGAGCAGTACTTC. Translated: CASSLGGSSYEQYF.

V and J are TRBV6-1 and TRBJ1-4; TRBD1 is a possible D gene (5 bases). This CDR3 spans 15 amino acids. CDR1 and CDR2 from the germline V gene are MNHNS and SASEGT. V dropped 3 bases and J dropped 3 bases, with 11 bases sitting between them. The CDR3 DNA sequence: TGTGCCAGCAGTGAGAGACGGGGGGCTAATGAAAAACTGTTTTTT. This encodes CASSERRGANEKLFF.

This chain links TRBV28 with TRBJ2-5; TRBD1 is a possible D gene (7 bases). CDR1 and CDR2 from the germline V gene are MDHEN and SYDVKM. Trimming pared 5 bases from V and 6 bases from J, leaving 16 bases between. The CDR3 extends over 14 amino acids. This CDR3 reads CASSTQGGVKTQYF. The DNA of the CDR3 is TGTGCCAGCAGTACCCAGGGGGGCGTGAAGACCCAGTACTTC.

This clone has a single count. CDR3 in DNA: TGTGCCAGCGCCCGGACGGGGACTGGAAACACCATATATTTT. Amino acids: CASARTGTGNTIYF. The chain carries TRBV6-6 and TRBJ1-3; D is undetermined. The V end lost 8 bases, the J end lost 2 bases, and 13 bases lay between the germline ends. Germline V gene data show CDR1 as MNHNY and CDR2 as SVGAGI (reference sequence). The length of the CDR3 is 14 residues.

The rearrangement links TRBV6-5 to TRBJ1-2; no firm D call. The CDR3 loop spans 14 amino acids. V lost 6 bases and J 4 bases, leaving 15 bases between the germline ends. Germline V gene sequence: CDR1 MNHEY, CDR2 SVGAGI. CDR3 in DNA: TGTGCCAGCAGCCTTGACACAAACTTCTATGGCTACACCTTC. Translation gives CASSLDTNFYGYTF.

With respect to this clone: A read error may produce the germline difference seen at one junction end. This chain joins TRBV7-2 and TRBJ2-1; 11 nucleotides line up with TRBD2. The CDR3 spans 15 residues. Germline assignment: CDR1 SGHTA and CDR2 FQGNSA. This chain's CDR3 is CASSIAGGPYNEQFF. The CDR3 DNA is TGTGCCAGCAGCATAGCGGGAGGGCCGTACAATGAGCAGTTCTTC.

The chain employs TRBV18 and TRBJ2-7, with TRBD1 matching over 8 bases. J was trimmed by 7 bases and V by 8 bases; bases with no gene match: 10. This CDR3 spans 13 amino acids. Germline loops: CDR1 KGHSH, CDR2 LQKENI. As DNA, the CDR3 is TGTGCCAGCACGGACAGGGTAATCGGGGAGCAGTACTTC. It encodes CASTDRVIGEQYF.

The rearrangement uses TRBV11-3 and TRBJ2-2; D not resolved. V was cut by 0 bases and J by 6 bases, with 8 bases left in between. The CDR3 loop spans 14 amino acids. Germline V gene lookup returns CDR1 SGHNT and CDR2 YENEEA. CDR3 coding DNA: TGTGCCAGCAGCTTAGAATTCCGCGCCGGGGAGCTGTTTTTT. Amino acid sequence: CASSLEFRAGELFF.